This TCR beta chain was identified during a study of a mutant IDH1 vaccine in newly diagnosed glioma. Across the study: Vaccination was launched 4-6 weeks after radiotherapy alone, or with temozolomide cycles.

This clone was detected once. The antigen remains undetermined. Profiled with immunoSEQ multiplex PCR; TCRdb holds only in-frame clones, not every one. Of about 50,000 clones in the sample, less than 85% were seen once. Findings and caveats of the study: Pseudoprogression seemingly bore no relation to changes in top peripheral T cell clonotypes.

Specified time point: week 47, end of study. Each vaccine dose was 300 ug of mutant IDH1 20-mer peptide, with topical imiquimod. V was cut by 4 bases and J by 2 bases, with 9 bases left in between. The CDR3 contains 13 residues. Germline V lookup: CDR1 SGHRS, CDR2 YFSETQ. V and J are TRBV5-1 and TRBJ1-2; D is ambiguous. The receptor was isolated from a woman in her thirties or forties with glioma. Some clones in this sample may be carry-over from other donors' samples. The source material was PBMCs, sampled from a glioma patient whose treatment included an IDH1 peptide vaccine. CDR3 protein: CASSRQGNYGYTF. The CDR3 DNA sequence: TGCGCCAGCAGCCGACAAGGGAACTATGGCTACACCTTC.